These 32 T cell receptor beta chains were sequenced from one sample in a study of T cell changes during pregnancy in multiple sclerosis. Clones were sequenced by immunoSEQ multiplex PCR, and TCRdb holds only the in-frame ones, with some missing. The data hold under 110,000 clones, with about 91% observed a single time. The specimen was peripheral blood, collected in the second trimester of pregnancy. These TCRs come from a female donor with multiple sclerosis, enrolled in a pregnancy study.

V and J are TRBV5-4 and TRBJ1-5; TRBD1 aligns across 9 bases. This CDR3 region has 13 residues. J lost 7 bases, V lost 3 bases, and 2 bases had no gene match. Germline V gene lookup returns CDR1 SGHNT and CDR2 YYREEE (reference sequence). CDR3 region: CASSSDRGQPQHF. The CDR3 region has the DNA TGTGCCAGCAGCTCGGACAGGGGCCAGCCCCAGCATTTT. The complete variable domain, with remaining parts taken from reference TRBV5-4 and TRBJ1-5, reads ETGVTQSPTHLIKTRGQQVTLRCSSQSGHNTVSWYQQALGQGPQFIFQYYREEENGRGNFPPRFSGLQFPNYSSELNVNALELDDSALYLCASSSDRGQPQHFGDGTRLSIL.

The count of this clone is one. J is TRBJ2-7 and V is TRBV7-9, with a tentative D call TRBD2 (6 bases). The CDR3 has 15 residues. V lost 5 bases, J lost 2 bases, and 16 bases lay in between. Germline V gene data show CDR1 as SEHNR and CDR2 as FQNEAQ (reference sequence). This CDR3 reads CASSLPGGPAYEQYF. CDR3 bases: TGTGCCAGCAGCCTACCTGGAGGGCCAGCCTACGAGCAGTACTTC.

The chain combines TRBV23-1 with TRBJ2-7; 9 positions match TRBD1. TRBV23-1 is annotated as an ORF whose role is uncertain. This CDR3 contains 20 residues. Unmatched junction bases numbered 15, after V lost 0 bases and J lost 0 bases. DNA of the CDR3: TGCGCCAGCAGTCAATCTTGCACAGGGGGCCCCCGTCAGATCTCCTACGAGCAGTACTTC. Encoded protein: CASSQSCTGGPRQISYEQYF.

The chain combines TRBV7-6 with TRBJ2-3; 9 bases map to TRBD2. Germline CDR1 is SGHVS and CDR2 is FNYEAQ. The CDR3 has 17 residues. Unmatched junction bases numbered 16, after V lost 5 bases and J lost 7 bases. The CDR3 loop is CASSKEGVAGAFNTQYF. CDR3 DNA: TGTGCCAGCAGCAAGGAGGGGGTAGCGGGAGCGTTTAATACGCAGTATTTT.

This clone was observed a single time. The J gene is TRBJ1-1, the V gene TRBV29-1; 7 nucleotides agree with TRBD1. The CDR3 loop spans 13 amino acids. Germline V gene lookup returns CDR1 SQVTM and CDR2 ANQGSEA. With V trimmed by 8 bases and J by 4 bases, 10 bases remained unmatched. The CDR3 reads CSLQRGLSTEAFF. In DNA form, the CDR3 reads TGCAGCCTTCAAAGGGGGCTTAGCACTGAAGCTTTCTTT. The full variable domain, with the rest looked up from reference TRBV29-1 and TRBJ1-1, is SAVISQKPSRDICQRGTSLTIQCQVDSQVTMMFWYRQQPGQSLTLIATANQGSEATYESGFVIDKFPISRPNLTFSTLTVSNMSPEDSSIYLCSLQRGLSTEAFFGQGTRLTVV.

This chain links TRBV7-9 with TRBJ2-7; 7 bases are a match to TRBD1. CDR1 and CDR2 (germline): SEHNR, FQNEAQ (reference sequence). J gave up 4 bases and V 5 bases, and 5 bases lay outside the gene matches. The CDR3 is made up of 13 amino acids. The CDR3 nucleotides read TGTGCCAGCAGCCATCAGGGGGAGTACGAGCAGTACTTC. Translation gives CASSHQGEYEQYF.

The V and J genes are TRBV7-2 and TRBJ2-7; 7 nucleotides agree with TRBD2. The germline V gene encodes CDR1 SGHTA and CDR2 FQGNSA. Trimming took 1 base from V and 2 from J; bases not matched to a gene: 5. There are 15 residues in the CDR3. Here the CDR3 reads CASSLEGAGPYEQYF. Here the CDR3 DNA reads TGTGCCAGCAGCTTAGAGGGAGCGGGACCCTACGAGCAGTACTTC.

V gene TRBV6-5 combines with J gene TRBJ2-4; TRBD1 agrees at 10 bases. There are 16 residues in the CDR3. Germline lookup yields CDR1 MNHEY and CDR2 SVGAGI. The V segment lost 1 base and the J segment 5 bases; nucleotides outside the gene matches: 5. The CDR3 protein is CASSYFTGTGENIQYF. Here the CDR3 DNA reads TGTGCCAGCAGTTACTTTACCGGGACAGGGGAAAACATTCAGTACTTC.

V and J are TRBV18 and TRBJ2-1, with 7 bases matching TRBD1. The V gene's germline CDR1 is KGHSH and CDR2 LQKENI. This CDR3 comprises 15 residues. V lost 4 bases and J lost 4; bases outside the gene matches: 7. The CDR3, as DNA: TGTGCCAGCTCACTTCTCACGGGACAGTACAATGAGCAGTTCTTC. It specifies CASSLLTGQYNEQFF.

This chain joins TRBV29-1 and TRBJ2-7; 14 bases align to TRBD2. V was clipped by 7 bases and J by 2 bases; unmatched bases: 7. The CDR3 sequence is 15 residues long. The V gene's germline CDR1 is SQVTM and CDR2 ANQGSEA. The DNA for the CDR3 is TGCAGCGCCGGGACTAGCGGGAGCCGAACCTACGAGCAGTACTTC. The encoded protein is CSAGTSGSRTYEQYF.

This chain uses TRBV27 with TRBJ2-3; 10 bases align to TRBD1. V was clipped by 2 bases and J by 4 bases; unmatched bases: 3. The germline V gene encodes CDR1 MNHEY and CDR2 SMNVEV (reference sequence). The CDR3 has 15 amino acids. This chain's CDR3 is CASSLGTGEADTQYF. The CDR3 region has the DNA TGTGCCAGCAGTTTAGGGACAGGGGAGGCAGATACGCAGTATTTT.

The chain uses TRBV7-8 and TRBJ1-1; 10 nucleotides match TRBD1. The germline V gene encodes CDR1 SGHVS and CDR2 FQNEAQ. There are 15 residues in the CDR3. Trimming cost V 1 base and J 8 bases; bases outside gene matches: 7. The CDR3 nucleotides are TGTGCCAGCAGCTTAGATCGGAGGACAGGGGGGGAAGCTTTCTTT. This codes for CASSLDRRTGGEAFF.

This chain links TRBV7-2 with TRBJ2-3; 12 nucleotides line up with TRBD2. Germline V CDR1 and CDR2: SGHTA, FQGNSA. The CDR3 covers 14 residues. Trimming at V came to 1 base and at J to 8 bases, leaving 1 base not matched to a gene. This CDR3 is CASSLGLAGVTQYF. The CDR3 DNA reads as TGTGCCAGCAGCTTAGGACTAGCGGGAGTTACGCAGTATTTT. Using reference TRBV7-2 and TRBJ2-3 for the parts outside the CDR3, the full variable domain is GAGVSQSPSNKVTEKGKDVELRCDPISGHTALYWYRQSLGQGLEFLIYFQGNSAPDKSGLPSDRFSAERTGGSVSTLTIQRTQQEDSAVYLCASSLGLAGVTQYFGPGTRLTVL.

The chain links TRBV28 to TRBJ2-7; D gene ambiguous. CDR1 is MDHEN and CDR2 is SYDVKM in the germline V gene. V lost 4 bases and J 2 bases, leaving 9 bases between the germline ends. This CDR3 is 13 amino acids long. The CDR3 here is CASSSRITYEQYF. The CDR3 DNA follows: TGTGCCAGCAGTTCGCGGATTACCTACGAGCAGTACTTC.

The chain has TRBV5-4 and TRBJ2-3; possibly TRBD2 for D (6 bases). V lost 4 bases to trimming and J lost 2 bases, with 17 bases between them. The CDR3 consists of 16 residues. In germline, CDR1 is SGHNT, CDR2 YYREEE (reference sequence). CDR3 nucleotides: TGTGCCAGCAGCCACCCAAGCGGGCCCACCACAGATACGCAGTATTTT. Amino acid sequence: CASSHPSGPTTDTQYF.

The chain carries TRBV5-1 and TRBJ2-5; TRBD2 matches at 15 bases. Per the germline V gene, CDR1 is SGHRS and CDR2 is YFSETQ. This CDR3 comprises 17 residues. Trimming cost V 4 bases and J 1 base; bases outside gene matches: 5. In DNA, the CDR3 is TGCGCCAGCAGCCAAGGGACTAGCGGGAGGCCCCAAGAGACCCAGTACTTC. Its protein product is CASSQGTSGRPQETQYF. The full variable domain, its missing parts supplied by reference TRBV5-1 and TRBJ2-5, is KAGVTQTPRYLIKTRGQQVTLSCSPISGHRSVSWYQQTPGQGLQFLFEYFSETQRNKGNFPGRFSGRQFSNSRSEMNVSTLELGDSALYLCASSQGTSGRPQETQYFGPGTRLLVL.

V usage is TRBV15 and J usage is TRBJ2-7; TRBD2 might be the D (5 bases). Germline CDR1 LNHNV, CDR2 YYDKDF (reference sequence). The CDR3 is 16 residues long. The V and J ends lost 0 bases and 3 bases respectively, with 15 bases between them. The CDR3 here is CATSRDLRDRGYEQYF. The CDR3 DNA follows: TGTGCCACCAGCAGAGATCTACGGGATCGGGGCTACGAGCAGTACTTC.

Concerning this clone: Sequence at one end of the junction differs from germline and may be a read error. The chain links TRBV7-7 to TRBJ2-2; D is uncertain. The CDR3 spans 13 residues. The germline V gene has CDR1 SSHAT and CDR2 FNYEAQ (reference sequence). The CDR3 sequence is CASSETVGGELFF. The DNA of the CDR3 is TGTGCTAGCAGCGAGACTGTGGGCGGGGAGCTGTTTTTT.

This rearrangement joins TRBV5-4 to TRBJ1-1; no firm D call. The germline V gene encodes CDR1 SGHNT and CDR2 YYREEE (reference sequence). This CDR3 region has 16 residues. V lost 4 bases and J 0 bases, leaving 16 bases between the germline ends. CDR3 amino acids: CASSPPDRTMNTEAFF. CDR3 bases: TGTGCCAGCAGCCCTCCCGATAGGACTATGAACACTGAAGCTTTCTTT.

The CDR3 loop reads CASEGQGQNTGELFF. The CDR3 DNA follows: TGTGCCAGCGAAGGACAGGGCCAAAACACCGGGGAGCTGTTTTTT. The genes are TRBV2 and TRBJ2-2; 8 nucleotides align to TRBD1. CDR1 SNHLY and CDR2 FYNNEI come from the germline V gene. The trim removed 8 bases at V and 2 bases at J, leaving 7 bases unmatched. CDR3 length: 15 amino acids.

The gene calls are TRBV6-1 and TRBJ2-7, with TRBD2 matching 10 bases. The J segment lost 5 bases and the V segment lost 7 bases, leaving 8 bases of the junction unmatched. The CDR3 consists of 14 residues. CDR1 MNHNS and CDR2 SASEGT come from the germline V gene. This chain's CDR3 is CASNLSGRANEQYF. The CDR3 nucleotides are TGTGCCAGCAATCTCAGCGGGAGGGCCAACGAGCAGTACTTC.

The gene calls are TRBV5-1 and TRBJ2-6; TRBD2 is a possible D gene (7 bases). Germline lookup yields CDR1 SGHRS and CDR2 YFSETQ. The germline V and J ends were trimmed by 0 bases and 1 base, with 14 bases remaining between them. CDR3 size: 18 residues. CDR3 loop: CASSLDAGARSGANVLTF. The CDR3 region has the DNA TGCGCCAGCAGCTTGGATGCGGGGGCGCGTTCTGGGGCCAACGTCCTGACTTTC.

V gene TRBV15 combines with J gene TRBJ2-1, with D unclear. V was pared by 1 base and J by 6 bases, with 10 bases between. Germline V CDR1 and CDR2: LNHNV, YYDKDF (reference sequence). This CDR3 spans 14 amino acids. CDR3 loop: CATSRVTAGNEQFF. The CDR3 DNA follows: TGTGCCACCAGCAGAGTTACGGCAGGCAATGAGCAGTTCTTC. The full variable domain, rest sourced from reference TRBV15 and TRBJ2-1, is DAMVIQNPRYQVTQFGKPVTLSCSQTLNHNVMYWYQQKSSQAPKLLFHYYDKDFNNEADTPDNFQSRRPNTSFCFLDIRSPGLGDTAMYLCATSRVTAGNEQFFGPGTRLTVL.

This clone has a single count. This chain joins TRBV2 and TRBJ2-2; TRBD1 matches 8 bases. The germline CDR1 and CDR2 sequences are SNHLY and FYNNEI. This CDR3 region has 15 residues. V lost 0 bases to trimming and J lost 6 bases; unmatched junction nucleotides: 3. This chain's CDR3 is CASSEAPQGAGELFF. DNA for the CDR3: TGTGCCAGCAGTGAAGCGCCACAGGGGGCCGGGGAGCTGTTTTTT.

V gene TRBV30 combines with J gene TRBJ2-7; TRBD2 might be the D (6 bases). Between the trimmed V and J ends, which lost 5 bases and 1 base, there was a span of 6 bases. This CDR3 is 11 amino acids long. Germline CDR1 reads GTSNPN; CDR2 reads SVGIG (reference sequence). The CDR3, as DNA: TGTGCCTGGGGGACTTCCTACGAGCAGTACTTC. Its translation: CAWGTSYEQYF.

The chain links TRBV5-1 to TRBJ2-7; possible D gene TRBD1, 5 bases. Germline V lookup: CDR1 SGHRS, CDR2 YFSETQ. V lost 7 bases and J lost 0, with 14 bases in between. The CDR3 spans 14 residues. The CDR3 region has the DNA TGCGCCAGCGCCGGAGACAGATACTCCTACGAGCAGTACTTC. This sequence encodes CASAGDRYSYEQYF.

The chain is built from TRBV6-1 and TRBJ1-1; 7 bases map to TRBD1. The CDR3 runs 16 residues. Per germline, CDR1 MNHNS and CDR2 SASEGT. After removal of 3 bases from V and 5 bases from J, the junction contained 12 bases not matched to a gene. DNA of the CDR3: TGTGCCAGCAGTGACGGACTACAGGGGCCTCGGACTGAAGCTTTCTTT. Residues: CASSDGLQGPRTEAFF.

The V call is TRBV6-5, the J call TRBJ1-2; possible D gene TRBD1, 5 bases. The CDR3 length is 13 residues. Germline-derived CDR1 and CDR2 are MNHEY and SVGAGI. Trimming removed 4 bases at V and 2 bases at J, with 8 bases between. CDR3 sequence: CASSSTVNYGYTF. The CDR3 DNA reads TGTGCCAGCAGTTCGACAGTGAACTATGGCTACACCTTC.

The chain combines TRBV19 with TRBJ2-7; 10 positions match TRBD1. Trimming cost V 9 bases and J 0 bases; bases outside gene matches: 5. Germline assignment: CDR1 LNHDA and CDR2 SQIVND (reference sequence). This CDR3 spans 14 amino acids. DNA of the CDR3: TGTGCCAGCACCCGGGACAGGGGCTCCTACGAGCAGTACTTC. Translated, it gives CASTRDRGSYEQYF.

V is TRBV7-6 and J is TRBJ2-7, with D possibly being TRBD1 (6 bases). Germline V CDR1 and CDR2: SGHVS, FNYEAQ. The CDR3 covers 14 residues. Trimming pared 5 bases from V and 2 bases from J, leaving 13 bases between. CDR3 protein: CASSGGLSPYEQYF. CDR3 DNA: TGTGCCAGCAGCGGGGGCCTATCCCCCTACGAGCAGTACTTC.

This chain joins TRBV2 and TRBJ1-3; tentatively, D is TRBD1 (6 bases). The CDR3 runs 21 residues. V lost 8 bases and J 5 bases, leaving 37 bases between the germline ends. The germline CDR1 and CDR2 sequences are SNHLY and FYNNEI. For the CDR3, the DNA is TGTGCCAGCTCCCGGACAGACAACTTTAGTTTTCAATCGGTGTTTAGAAACACCATATATTTT. Translation gives CASSRTDNFSFQSVFRNTIYF.

J is TRBJ2-3 and V is TRBV19; no clear D. The CDR3 extends over 12 amino acids. Trimming took off 4 bases at V and 4 bases at J, with 6 bases between the two ends. The V gene's germline CDR1 is LNHDA and CDR2 SQIVND (reference sequence). This chain's CDR3 is CASSRLSDTQYF. The CDR3 DNA sequence: TGTGCCAGTAGTAGGCTGTCAGATACGCAGTATTTT.